This T cell receptor beta chain emerged from a study of T cell responses to AZD1222 COVID-19 vaccine. The table came from immunoSEQ multiplex PCR; TCRdb's copy has only in-frame clones and leaves some out. This table has around 140,000 clones, 85% to 90% appearing once. General study findings and limits: Reports say nearly half of spike-specific TCRs go after unmutated variant regions. After the peak T cell response, and only then, were repertoires sampled.

Germline V gives CDR1 MDHEN, CDR2 SYDVKM. This CDR3 contains 16 residues. V dropped 1 base and J dropped 4; count of bases not matched to a gene: 5. Details on this clone: Antigen: not known.

The sample here was peripheral blood, taken 28 days after the second AZD1222 dose. This chain joins TRBV28 and TRBJ2-1; 9 positions match TRBD1. This sequence originates from an adult who received the AZD1222 COVID-19 vaccine. CDR3 protein: CASSLLPGQGYNEQFF. CDR3 coding DNA: TGTGCCAGCAGTTTATTACCGGGACAGGGATACAATGAGCAGTTCTTC.